This TCR beta chain is drawn from a study of technical replicates of blood from several donors. Clones were sequenced by immunoSEQ multiplex PCR, and TCRdb holds only the in-frame ones, with some missing. The top ten hold 0.2% to 0.3% of the sample, which has tens of thousands of clones, 94% seen once. This CDR3 region has 15 residues. CDR1 SGHDT and CDR2 YYEEEE come from the germline V gene. The V and J ends lost 2 bases and 7 bases, in that order; junction bases with no gene match: 8. The receptor was derived from a human donor in good health. The sequencing sample was made of T cells isolated from PBMCs. The chain is built from TRBV5-6 and TRBJ2-1, with 8 nucleotides matching TRBD2. CDR3 bases: TGTGCCAGCAGCTTTACTAGCGGAAGCCTTAATGAGCAGTTCTTC. It translates to CASSFTSGSLNEQFF.